One sample yielded the 4 T cell receptor beta chains listed below, sequenced in a study of OX40 agonist ivuxolimab in advanced cancers. TCRdb keeps only in-frame clones here, not all; method: immunoSEQ multiplex PCR. Of 70,000 to 80,000 clones in the sample, around nine tenths are singletons; the top ten hold about 0.75%. Source: CD4+ or CD8+ T cells sorted from blood, taken in a trial of the OX40 agonist ivuxolimab. The receptors originated from an adult with an advanced solid tumor such as melanoma, head and neck, liver or kidney cancer.

This clone appeared once. The V and J genes are TRBV7-9 and TRBJ1-1; D is perhaps TRBD1 (5 bases). Germline CDR1 SEHNR, CDR2 FQNEAQ (reference sequence). The CDR3 length is 13 residues. V was pared by 4 bases and J by 8 bases, with 14 bases between. As DNA, the CDR3 is TGTGCCAGCAGCTCCCGGGACCGGCAAGAAGCTTTCTTT. Its protein product is CASSSRDRQEAFF.

J is TRBJ2-1 and V is TRBV28; D may be TRBD1 or TRBD2 (5 bases each). V gave up 3 bases and J gave up 5 bases, with 14 bases separating them. Germline V gene data show CDR1 as MDHEN and CDR2 as SYDVKM. The CDR3 has 15 amino acids. CDR3: CASSLVGDVNNEQFF. The CDR3 region has the DNA TGTGCCAGCAGTTTGGTCGGGGACGTAAACAATGAGCAGTTCTTC.

The genes are TRBV5-5 and TRBJ2-7; D possibly uses TRBD1 or TRBD2 (5 bases each). The CDR3 runs 15 residues. Germline CDR1 and CDR2: SGHKS and YYEKEE (reference sequence). Between the trimmed V and J ends, which lost 4 bases and 0 bases, there was a span of 14 bases. CDR3 in amino acids: CASSGGPLGSYEQYF. DNA for the CDR3: TGTGCCAGCAGCGGGGGACCCCTGGGCTCCTACGAGCAGTACTTC.

This chain joins TRBV21-1 and TRBJ2-5; the table's D gene call, TRBD2, was not cross checked with the DNA. TRBJ2-7 explains the end of the DNA better; the J call may be wrong. TRBV21-1 constitutes a pseudogene. CDR3 length equals 15 residues. CDR3 protein: CASSKVERGQYEQYF. The DNA of the CDR3 is TGTGCCAGCAGCAAAGTCGAGCGGGGGCAGTACGAGCAGTACTTC.